The T cell receptor (beta chain) described here comes from a study of T cells in Graves' hyperthyroidism and ophthalmopathy. Overall study results and limits: Blood also carried most thyroid clonotypes expanded above 0.001.

From RNA transcripts, TCR beta CDR3 regions were amplified. Primed by the HTBI set, a first-round RT-PCR was run on the TCR CDR3. One entry per CDR3 protein results from TCRdb running MiXCR on the multiplex PCR reads. The sample lists roughly 290,000 distinct CDR3 sequences; about an eighth were seen once. Looked up from germline, CDR1 is ENHRY and CDR2 is SYGVKD. Trimming took 10 bases from V and 6 from J; bases not matched to a gene: 13. The CDR3 has 15 amino acids. Ten or more counts support this clonotype. Its antigen is unidentified. This chain links TRBV10-3 with TRBJ1-5; 9 nucleotides line up with TRBD1. The sample comprised blood. The receptor's source is a woman aged 30 to 39 with Graves' hyperthyroidism that later progressed to Graves' ophthalmopathy. CDR3: CATTPGQGSGQPQHF. CDR3 sequence (DNA): TGTGCCACCACTCCGGGACAGGGAAGCGGTCAGCCCCAGCATTTT.